This T cell receptor beta chain was recorded in a study of shared clonotypes between healthy human individuals. The V gene's germline CDR1 is LNHNV and CDR2 YYDKDF (reference sequence). The CDR3 sequence is 18 residues long. V shed 7 bases and J shed 0 bases, with 21 bases lying between them. Selected positively for CCR7 and CD45RO-negative, naive CD8 cells excluded terminally differentiated effector memory CD45RA+ cells. Some clones are missing from TCRdb's copy, which holds only in-frame ones; the method was immunoSEQ multiplex PCR. The sample consists of about 2,200,000 clones, more than 85% of them appearing once.

Sequenced input: naive CD8+ T cells from PBMCs. The rearrangement joins TRBV15 to TRBJ2-2, with D perhaps matching TRBD1 (5 bases). The source is a man between 18 and 35 years old in good health. Some clones in this sample may be carry-over from other donors' samples. This CDR3 is CATISSGHQFANTGELFF. CDR3 in DNA: TGTGCCACCATATCCTCAGGACATCAGTTCGCGAACACCGGGGAGCTGTTTTTT.